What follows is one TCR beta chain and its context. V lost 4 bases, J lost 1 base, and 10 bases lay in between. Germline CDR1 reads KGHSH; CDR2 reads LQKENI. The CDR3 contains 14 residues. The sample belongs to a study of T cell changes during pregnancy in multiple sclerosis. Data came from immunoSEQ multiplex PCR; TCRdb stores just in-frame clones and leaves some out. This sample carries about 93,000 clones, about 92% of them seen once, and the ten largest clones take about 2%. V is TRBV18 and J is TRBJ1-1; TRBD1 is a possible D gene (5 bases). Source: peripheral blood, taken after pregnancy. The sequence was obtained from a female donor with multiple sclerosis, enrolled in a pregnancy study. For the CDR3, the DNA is TGTGCCAGCTCACTAGACAGTGGGAACACTGAAGCTTTCTTT. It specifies CASSLDSGNTEAFF.